This passage covers 2 T cell receptor beta chains from one sample sequenced in a study of T cell repertoires in aging, cancer and after chemotherapy. TRB rearrangements spanning V, D and J were amplified using mixed TRB-A/B primers. TCRdb passed the multiplex PCR reads through MiXCR, listing each CDR3 protein once. Among more than 1,000 distinct CDR3 sequences, roughly a fifth were seen once, and the ten largest hold about 63%. TCR beta rearrangements were amplified from peripheral blood genomic DNA. The sequencing sample was made of blood. These receptors all come from a human donor with a solid tumor.

The gene calls are TRBV5-1 and TRBJ1-2; 7 bases align to TRBD1. The CDR3 runs to 13 residues. CDR1 SGHRS and CDR2 YFSETQ come from the germline V gene. Trimming took 6 bases from V and 6 from J; bases not matched to a gene: 8. The CDR3 region has the DNA TGCGCCAGCACCCTTGGGACAGCGGATGGCTACACCTTC. This translates into CASTLGTADGYTF.

This chain joins TRBV6-5 and TRBJ2-5, with TRBD2 matching 12 bases. V dropped 5 bases and J dropped 5; count of bases not matched to a gene: 9. The CDR3 runs to 16 residues. Looked up from germline, CDR1 is MNHEY and CDR2 is SVGAGI. In DNA form, the CDR3 reads TGTGCCAGCAGTCCTCTAGCGGGAGGGGGTGGGGAGACCCAGTACTTC. Translated, it gives CASSPLAGGGGETQYF.